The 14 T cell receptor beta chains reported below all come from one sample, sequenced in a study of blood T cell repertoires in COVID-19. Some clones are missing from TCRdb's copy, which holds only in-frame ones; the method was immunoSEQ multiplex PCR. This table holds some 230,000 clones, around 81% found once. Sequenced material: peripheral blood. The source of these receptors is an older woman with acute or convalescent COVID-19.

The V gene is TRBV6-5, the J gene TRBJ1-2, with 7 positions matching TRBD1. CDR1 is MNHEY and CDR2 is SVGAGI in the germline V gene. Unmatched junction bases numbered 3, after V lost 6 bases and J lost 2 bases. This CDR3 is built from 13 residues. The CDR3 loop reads CASRPTGNYGYTF. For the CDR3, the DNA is TGTGCCAGCAGACCGACAGGGAACTATGGCTACACCTTC.

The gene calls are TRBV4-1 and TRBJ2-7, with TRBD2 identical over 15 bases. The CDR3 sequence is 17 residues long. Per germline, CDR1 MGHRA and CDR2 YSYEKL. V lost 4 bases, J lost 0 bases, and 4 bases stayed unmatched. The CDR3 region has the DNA TGCGCCAGCAGCCCGGGACTAGCGGGGGGCTACTCCTACGAGCAGTACTTC. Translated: CASSPGLAGGYSYEQYF.

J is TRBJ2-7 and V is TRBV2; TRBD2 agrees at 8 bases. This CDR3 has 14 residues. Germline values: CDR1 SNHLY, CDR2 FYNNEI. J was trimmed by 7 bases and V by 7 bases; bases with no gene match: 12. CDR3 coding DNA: TGTGCCAGCAACCGGGGGGGCGGGCAGGCGGAGCAGTACTTC. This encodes CASNRGGGQAEQYF.

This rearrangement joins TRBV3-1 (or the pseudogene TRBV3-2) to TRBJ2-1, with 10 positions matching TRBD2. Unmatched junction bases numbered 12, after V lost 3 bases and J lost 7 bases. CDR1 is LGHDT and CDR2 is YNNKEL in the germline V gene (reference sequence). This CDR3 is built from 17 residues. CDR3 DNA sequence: TGTGCCAGCAGCCACCCCCTGGAGCGGGGGGGGCAGAATGAGCAGTTCTTC. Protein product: CASSHPLERGGQNEQFF.

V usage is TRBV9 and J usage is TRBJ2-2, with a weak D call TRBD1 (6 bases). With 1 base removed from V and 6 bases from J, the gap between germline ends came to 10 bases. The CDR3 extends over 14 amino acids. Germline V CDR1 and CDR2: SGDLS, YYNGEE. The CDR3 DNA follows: TGTGCCAGCAGCGTAACAGGGACCGCCGGGGAGCTGTTTTTT. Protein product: CASSVTGTAGELFF.

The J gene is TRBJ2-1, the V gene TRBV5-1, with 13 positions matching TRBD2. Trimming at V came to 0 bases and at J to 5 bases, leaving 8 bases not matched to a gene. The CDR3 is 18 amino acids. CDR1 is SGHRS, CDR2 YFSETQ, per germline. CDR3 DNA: TGCGCCAGCAGCTTGGTGGTGAAGACTAGCGGGGGGCACAATGAGCAGTTCTTC. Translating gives CASSLVVKTSGGHNEQFF.

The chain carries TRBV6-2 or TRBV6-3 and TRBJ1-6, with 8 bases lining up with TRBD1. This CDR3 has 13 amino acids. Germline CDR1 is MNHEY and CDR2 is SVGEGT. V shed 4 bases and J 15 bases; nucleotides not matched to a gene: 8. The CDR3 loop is CASSFGTGVVLHF. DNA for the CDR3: TGTGCCAGCAGTTTCGGGACAGGTGTGGTCCTCCACTTT.

The CDR3 loop is CASSIGSGSNQPQHF. The DNA for the CDR3 is TGTGCCAGTAGTATAGGTTCCGGGAGCAATCAGCCCCAGCATTTT. The chain is built from TRBV19 and TRBJ1-5, with no clear D. Deletions cut 1 base from V and 1 base from J, with 8 bases between. The CDR3 length is 15 residues. Germline V gives CDR1 LNHDA, CDR2 SQIVND (reference sequence).

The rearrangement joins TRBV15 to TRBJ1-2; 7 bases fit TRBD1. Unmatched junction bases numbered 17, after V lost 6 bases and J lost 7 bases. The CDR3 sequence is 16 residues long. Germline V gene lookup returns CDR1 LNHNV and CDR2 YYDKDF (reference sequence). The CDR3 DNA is TGTGCCACCAGGGGTTCAGTGACAGGGAGTAATCCTGGCTACACCTTC. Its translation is CATRGSVTGSNPGYTF. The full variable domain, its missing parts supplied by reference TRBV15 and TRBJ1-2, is DAMVIQNPRYQVTQFGKPVTLSCSQTLNHNVMYWYQQKSSQAPKLLFHYYDKDFNNEADTPDNFQSRRPNTSFCFLDIRSPGLGDTAMYLCATRGSVTGSNPGYTFGSGTRLTVV.

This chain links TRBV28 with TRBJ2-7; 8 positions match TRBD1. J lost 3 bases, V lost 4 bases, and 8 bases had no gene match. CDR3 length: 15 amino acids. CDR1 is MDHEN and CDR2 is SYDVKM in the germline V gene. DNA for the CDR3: TGTGCCAGCAGTTCCGGACAGGGTTTTATCTACGAGCAGTACTTC. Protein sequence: CASSSGQGFIYEQYF.

CDR3 sequence reads: CASSLGPAGAVGELFF. DNA for the CDR3: TGCGCCAGCAGCTTGGGCCCAGCGGGGGCCGTCGGGGAGCTGTTTTTT. J is TRBJ2-2 and V is TRBV5-1; TRBD2 matches at 8 bases. The CDR3 consists of 16 residues. Unmatched junction bases numbered 8, after V lost 0 bases and J lost 7 bases. Germline CDR1 reads SGHRS; CDR2 reads YFSETQ.

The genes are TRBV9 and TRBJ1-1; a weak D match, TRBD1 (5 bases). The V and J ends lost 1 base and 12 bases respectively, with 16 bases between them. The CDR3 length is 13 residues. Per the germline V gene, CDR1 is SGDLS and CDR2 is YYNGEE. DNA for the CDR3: TGTGCCAGCAGCGTAATGCAGGGAGGGCAATCTTTCTTT. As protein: CASSVMQGGQSFF.

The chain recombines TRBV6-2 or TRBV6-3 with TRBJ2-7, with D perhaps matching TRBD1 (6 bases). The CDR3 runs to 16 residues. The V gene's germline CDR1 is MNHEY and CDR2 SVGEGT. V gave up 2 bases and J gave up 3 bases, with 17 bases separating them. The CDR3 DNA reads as TGTGCCAGCAGTTACCTTTTGGCACAGGGTGTCTACGAGCAGTACTTC. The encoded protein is CASSYLLAQGVYEQYF.

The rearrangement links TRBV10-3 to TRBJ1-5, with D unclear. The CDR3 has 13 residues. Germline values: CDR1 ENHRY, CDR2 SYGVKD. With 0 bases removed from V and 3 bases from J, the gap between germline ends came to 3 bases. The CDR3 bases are TGTGCCATCAGTGAGTCCAACAATCAGCCCCAGCATTTT. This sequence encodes CAISESNNQPQHF.